This passage covers 18 T cell receptor beta chains from one sample sequenced in a study of blood T cell repertoires in COVID-19. This table comes from immunoSEQ multiplex PCR, and its TCRdb copy is limited to in-frame clones, with some not included. The sample holds about 240,000 clones, 75% to 90% seen once. Sample: peripheral blood. The receptors were gathered from a woman aged 60-75 years with active or convalescent COVID-19.

The rearrangement links TRBV5-4 to TRBJ2-6, with D maybe TRBD1 (5 bases). The germline V and J ends were trimmed by 1 base and 2 bases, with 10 bases remaining between them. This CDR3 contains 16 residues. The V gene's germline CDR1 is SGHNT and CDR2 YYREEE (reference sequence). The CDR3 is CASSLIETAGANVLTF. The CDR3 coding sequence is TGTGCCAGCAGCTTGATCGAGACAGCTGGGGCCAACGTCCTGACTTTC.

This chain uses TRBV10-2 with TRBJ2-1; 8 bases are a match to TRBD1. This CDR3 contains 20 residues. From germline, CDR1 is WSHSY and CDR2 SAAADI. Germline trimming cut 0 bases from V and 3 bases from J; bases unmatched to any gene: 16. Written as DNA, the CDR3 is TGCGCCAGCAGTGAGTCTGTCAGGGGGCAGTCCTCAGCCCTCTACAATGAGCAGTTCTTC. Amino acid sequence: CASSESVRGQSSALYNEQFF.

The chain links TRBV6-2 or TRBV6-3 to TRBJ1-2; possible D gene TRBD1, 6 bases. The V gene's germline CDR1 is MNHEY and CDR2 SVGEGT. The ends were cut back, 6 bases at V and 5 bases at J, with 16 bases in the middle. CDR3 length: 14 amino acids. Here the CDR3 reads CASSPGHWGYGYTF. The CDR3 DNA reads as TGTGCCAGCAGCCCGGGACATTGGGGTTATGGCTACACCTTC.

The chain couples TRBV2 to TRBJ1-6; D perhaps matches TRBD1 (6 bases). This CDR3 spans 15 amino acids. Germline values: CDR1 SNHLY, CDR2 FYNNEI. Trimming took off 6 bases at V and 10 bases at J, with 19 bases between the two ends. CDR3 sequence: CASSFRLDRVSPLHF. CDR3 nucleotides: TGTGCCAGCAGCTTCCGCCTGGACAGAGTCTCACCCCTCCACTTT.

J is TRBJ1-6 and V is TRBV6-5, with TRBD1 matching 9 bases. This CDR3 region has 15 residues. Germline CDR1 MNHEY, CDR2 SVGAGI. Unmatched junction bases numbered 13, after V lost 10 bases and J lost 9 bases. The CDR3 reads CATKKGQGVGSPLHF. The CDR3 coding sequence is TGTGCCACGAAAAAGGGACAGGGAGTAGGTTCACCCCTCCACTTT.

V gene TRBV6-1 combines with J gene TRBJ2-7; D is undetermined. Germline V gene sequence: CDR1 MNHNS, CDR2 SASEGT. The CDR3 is 13 amino acids. The germline V and J ends were trimmed by 2 bases and 2 bases, with 7 bases remaining between them. CDR3 region: CASSERTAYEQYF. Written as DNA, the CDR3 is TGTGCCAGCAGTGAACGTACAGCCTACGAGCAGTACTTC.

CDR3 bases: TGTGCCAACTTTTATTCGGCAGGATACAATTCACCCCTCCACTTT. Protein product: CANFYSAGYNSPLHF. This sequence joins TRBV25-1 and TRBJ1-6; D not certain. CDR3 length: 15 residues. Trimming pared 10 bases from V and 7 bases from J, leaving 20 bases between. CDR1 and CDR2 (germline): MGHDK, SYGVNS.

This clone was detected only a few times. The gene calls are TRBV3-1 (or the pseudogene TRBV3-2) and TRBJ2-5, with D possibly TRBD1 on 6 matching bases. The germline V gene encodes CDR1 LGHDT and CDR2 YNNKEL (reference sequence). This CDR3 has 13 residues. Between the trimmed V and J ends, which lost 3 bases and 2 bases, there was a span of 7 bases. CDR3: CASSHDRQETQYF. The DNA for the CDR3 is TGTGCCAGCAGCCACGACAGGCAAGAGACCCAGTACTTC.

The chain is built from TRBV5-5 and TRBJ1-6, with D uncertain. From germline, CDR1 is SGHKS and CDR2 YYEKEE (reference sequence). The CDR3 sequence is 16 residues long. V dropped 2 bases and J dropped 8 bases, with 17 bases sitting between them. The CDR3 coding sequence is TGTGCCAGCAGCTTTGGGGAGTACGGACTGGATTCACCCCTCCACTTT. It encodes CASSFGEYGLDSPLHF.

This rearrangement joins TRBV6-5 to TRBJ1-1; D perhaps matches TRBD1 (5 bases). CDR3 length: 13 amino acids. Trimming left V 6 bases short and J 4 bases short, with 12 bases between. CDR1 is MNHEY and CDR2 is SVGAGI in the germline V gene. The CDR3 DNA follows: TGTGCCAGCAGGACTTACCAGGGCACTGAAGCTTTCTTT. Encoded protein: CASRTYQGTEAFF.

V gene TRBV28 combines with J gene TRBJ2-7; possibly TRBD2 for D (5 bases). CDR1 is MDHEN, CDR2 SYDVKM, per germline. V was pared by 7 bases and J by 2 bases, with 12 bases between. This CDR3 has 13 amino acids. CDR3 DNA sequence: TGTGCCAGCACCCCCGGGGTGGCCTACGAGCAGTACTTC. It specifies CASTPGVAYEQYF.

With regard to this clone: Other DNA sequences from this sample encode an identical CDR3 as well. The J gene is TRBJ1-1, the V gene TRBV3-1 (or the pseudogene TRBV3-2); D is unresolved. Germline CDR1 reads LGHDT; CDR2 reads YNNKEL (reference sequence). The CDR3 covers 14 residues. V was trimmed by 0 bases and J by 1 base, leaving 6 bases between them. CDR3 in amino acids: CASSQDAGNTEAFF. The DNA of the CDR3 is TGTGCCAGCAGCCAAGACGCAGGGAACACTGAAGCTTTCTTT.

The chain recombines TRBV6-2 or TRBV6-3 with TRBJ1-1, with a tentative D call TRBD1 (5 bases). Germline CDR1 and CDR2: MNHEY and SVGEGT. V lost 0 bases to trimming and J lost 10 bases, with 18 bases between them. CDR3 length: 15 residues. The CDR3 loop is CASSYSMWTRPGAFF. The CDR3 DNA follows: TGTGCCAGCAGTTACTCGATGTGGACAAGGCCCGGAGCTTTCTTT.

The chain uses TRBV11-2 and TRBJ1-2; tentatively, D is TRBD1 (6 bases). With 2 bases removed from V and 7 bases from J, the gap between germline ends came to 14 bases. Germline CDR1 and CDR2: SGHAT and FQNNGV. The CDR3 spans 14 residues. The CDR3, as DNA: TGTGCCAGCAGCTTAACCGCAGGGGCTGGTGGCTACACCTTC. It specifies CASSLTAGAGGYTF.

The table lists this clone with a few counts. The chain is built from TRBV12-3 or TRBV12-4 and TRBJ1-5, with 8 positions matching TRBD1. The CDR3 is made up of 13 amino acids. The trim removed 7 bases at V and 5 bases at J, leaving 4 bases unmatched. The CDR3 protein is CASNQGAHQPQHF. The CDR3 DNA reads as TGTGCCAGCAATCAGGGGGCGCATCAGCCCCAGCATTTT.

The chain is built from TRBV29-1 and TRBJ1-4; D might be TRBD1 (5 bases). CDR3 length equals 12 residues. Trimming pared 2 bases from V and 14 bases from J, leaving 15 bases between. CDR1 and CDR2 (germline): SQVTM, ANQGSEA. The CDR3 loop reads CSVEWVNRGLFF. Here the CDR3 DNA reads TGCAGCGTTGAATGGGTAAATCGGGGGCTGTTTTTT.

The rearrangement uses TRBV7-8 and TRBJ1-4; possibly TRBD1 for D (6 bases). CDR3 length: 16 amino acids. The germline V gene encodes CDR1 SGHVS and CDR2 FQNEAQ. Trimming left V 4 bases short and J 7 bases short, with 19 bases between. CDR3 coding DNA: TGTGCCAGCAGCTCATGGTCGGGGCAGGGGATTGAAAAACTGTTTTTT. This gives the protein CASSSWSGQGIEKLFF.

This clone was counted between two and nine times. Additional DNA sequences in this sample encode the identical CDR3. The chain has TRBV3-1 (or the pseudogene TRBV3-2) and TRBJ2-2; a possible D gene is TRBD1 (6 bases). Germline CDR1 LGHDT, CDR2 YNNKEL (reference sequence). CDR3 length: 14 amino acids. The V gene lost 0 bases and the J gene lost 4 bases, with 6 bases spanning the gap. The CDR3 nucleotides are TGTGCCAGCAGCCAAGAAGGGGGCACCGGGGAGCTGTTTTTT. It codes for CASSQEGGTGELFF.